These T cell receptor beta chains were read from a single sample in a study of shared clonotypes between healthy human individuals. Clones were read by immunoSEQ multiplex PCR, and TCRdb kept only the in-frame ones, dropping some. Of roughly 2.2 million clones in the sample, just under 95% were seen once. Sequencing was performed on naive CD4+ T cells from PBMCs. Receptor source: a man younger than 30 in good health. Some clones in this sample may be carry-over from other donors' samples. CDR3s leave out the opening cysteine and the closing phenylalanine or tryptophan.

V: TRBV4-2
CDR3: ASSQVGLAGGSWSYNEQF

V: TRBV5-1
CDR3: ASSLLGLAGGETQY

V: TRBV5-6
CDR3: ASSFEAGANVLT

V: TRBV11-2
CDR3: ASSLYGGDTGELF

V: TRBV7-9
CDR3: ASSLYGATGNEQF

V: TRBV27
CDR3: ASRYTGGGYT

V: TRBV6-5
CDR3: ASSPGQGTHEQY

V: TRBV7-9
CDR3: ASKEGALRNTEAF

V: TRBV2
CDR3: ASKVEITDTQY

V: TRBV18
CDR3: ASSPDRPETQY

V: TRBV9
CDR3: ASSVEGTHGNTIY

V: TRBV19
CDR3: ASSSPLGRGNQPQH

V: TRBV27
CDR3: ASSALGVFSGNTIY

V: TRBV6-6
CDR3: ASSPDGNQPQH

V: TRBV9
CDR3: ASSVAPSGSLYNEQF

V: TRBV19
CDR3: ASSKSWQETQY

V: TRBV25-1
CDR3: ASSLAGILAEETQY

V: TRBV6-5
CDR3: ASSSLSGTPNYGYT

V: TRBV6-5
CDR3: ASSYSRQGGQETQY

V: TRBV5-5
CDR3: ASTKPGNTIY

V: TRBV7-6
CDR3: ASSLGTLLYNEQF

V: TRBV19
CDR3: ASSIVGGTGVYEQY

V: TRBV18
CDR3: ASSPPGPSYNEQF

V: TRBV30
CDR3: AWGFQGAPYEQY

V: TRBV14
CDR3: ASSLQASGLSEQF

V: TRBV5-1
CDR3: ASSLGPDRTNYGYT

V: TRBV7-6
CDR3: ASSSTSPQMGTQY

V: TRBV19
CDR3: ASSTVTGTGGRGQPQH

V: TRBV6-6
CDR3: ASRAGQGINEQF

V: TRBV10-3
CDR3: AISRRDRGTNTGELF

V: TRBV14
CDR3: ASSQDVQAGYT

V: TRBV7-3
CDR3: ASSLGLDFAYEQY

V: TRBV6-4
CDR3: ASSDATGTPFPDGSTEAF

V: TRBV7-2
CDR3: ASSLQDLSTADEQY

V: TRBV4-1
CDR3: ASSPLGSPEQY

V: TRBV9
CDR3: ASSVGVDQPQH

V: TRBV6-6
CDR3: ASSLNRDRGTKQY

V: TRBV7-2
CDR3: ASSLALSSGNTIY

V: TRBV28
CDR3: ASRVGGSSYEQY

V: TRBV29-1
CDR3: SAHQINEQF

V: TRBV2
CDR3: ASSSVNQPQH

V: TRBV7-9
CDR3: ASSLERLVTEAF

V: TRBV11-2
CDR3: ASSRNQGAGEQY

V: TRBV9
CDR3: ASSPRTGSNEKLF